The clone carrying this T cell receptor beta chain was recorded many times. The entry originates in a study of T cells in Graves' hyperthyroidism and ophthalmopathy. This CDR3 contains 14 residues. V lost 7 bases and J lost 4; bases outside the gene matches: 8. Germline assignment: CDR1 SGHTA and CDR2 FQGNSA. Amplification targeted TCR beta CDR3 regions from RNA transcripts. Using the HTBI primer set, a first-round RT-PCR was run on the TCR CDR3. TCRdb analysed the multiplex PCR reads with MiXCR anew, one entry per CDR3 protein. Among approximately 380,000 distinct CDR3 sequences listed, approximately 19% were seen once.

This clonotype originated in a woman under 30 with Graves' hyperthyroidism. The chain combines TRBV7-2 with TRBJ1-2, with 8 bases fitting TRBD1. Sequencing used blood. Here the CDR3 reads CASTIDRGGYGYTF. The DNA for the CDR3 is TGTGCCAGCACCATCGACAGGGGCGGCTATGGCTACACCTTC.